Listed below are T cell receptor beta chains from one sample, sequenced in a study of blood T cells in healthy people across ages. TCRdb fed the 5' RACE reads into MiXCR, producing one record per CDR3 protein. The table includes roughly 500,000 distinct CDR3 sequences, roughly 29% detected once. The material sequenced was blood. All receptors derive from a woman between 65 and 79 years old in good health. Both conserved end residues are part of each CDR3. Each record gives: V gene, clone size, J gene, D gene, CDR3 protein, CDR3 DNA. The D gene is left open where the match is weak. Size is omitted from some rows. Given values are once, few, many or a class for expanded clones.

TRBV4-3	NA	TRBJ1-3	NA	CASSLSGRGTGNTIYF	TGCGCCAGCAGCCTGAGTGGACGGGGAACTGGAAACACCATATATTTT
TRBV20-1	few	TRBJ2-7	TRBD2	CSANLAGVTYEQYF	TGCAGTGCTAACCTAGCGGGGGTAACCTACGAGCAGTACTTC
TRBV7-2	few	TRBJ1-6	NA	CASKVRRDSPLHF	TGTGCCAGCAAAGTCAGACGGGATTCACCCCTCCACTTT
TRBV12-3/TRBV12-4	NA	TRBJ2-3	NA	CASSLRLPSTDTQYF	TGTGCCAGCAGTTTGCGGCTGCCTAGCACAGATACGCAGTATTTT
TRBV3-1	NA	TRBJ1-1	NA	CASSQSGAEAYGTEAFF	TGTGCCAGCAGCCAAAGTGGGGCGGAGGCGTACGGAACTGAAGCTTTCTTT
TRBV20-1	NA	TRBJ2-1	NA	CSARVSRAYNEQFF	TGCAGTGCTAGAGTTAGCCGCGCCTACAATGAGCAGTTCTTC
TRBV20-1	NA	TRBJ1-5	NA	CSAAPPGGRRINQPQHF	TGCAGTGCTGCCCCCCCCGGGGGCAGGAGGATCAATCAGCCCCAGCATTTT
TRBV20-1	NA	TRBJ2-1	TRBD1	CSALDRGVLSEQFF	TGCAGTGCTCTCGACAGGGGGGTATTAAGTGAGCAGTTCTTC
TRBV9	NA	TRBJ1-3	NA	CASSTRGGNTIYF	TGTGCCAGCAGCACGCGAGGGGGAAACACCATATATTTT
TRBV4-1	few	TRBJ2-7	NA	CASSPQGYLYEQYF	TGCGCCAGCAGCCCACAGGGATATTTATACGAGCAGTACTTC
TRBV7-2	NA	TRBJ2-7	NA	CASSLGYSFVRGREQYF	TGTGCCAGCAGCTTAGGGTATTCGTTTGTGCGAGGTAGAGAGCAGTACTTC
TRBV4-1	NA	TRBJ1-4	NA	CASRGGGEKLFF	TGCGCCAGCAGGGGAGGAGGAGAAAAACTGTTTTTT
TRBV29-1	few	TRBJ1-4	NA	CSVLDEKLFF	TGCAGCGTCCTGGATGAAAAACTGTTTTTT
TRBV12-5	NA	TRBJ1-5	NA	CASSRSPGNQPQHF	TGTGCTAGTAGTAGGAGTCCGGGCAATCAGCCCCAGCATTTT
TRBV6-5	few	TRBJ2-7	TRBD2	CASSYGVAGGVPVYEQYF	TGTGCCAGCAGTTATGGCGTCGCGGGGGGTGTACCAGTCTACGAGCAGTACTTC
TRBV4-3	few	TRBJ2-1	TRBD1	CASSQDPGQGHNEQFF	TGCGCCAGCAGCCAAGATCCGGGACAGGGACACAATGAGCAGTTCTTC
TRBV23-1	NA	TRBJ2-7	NA	CASSEGTVSYEQYF	TGCGCCAGCAGTGAGGGGACGGTCTCCTACGAGCAGTACTTC
TRBV7-2	NA	TRBJ2-5	TRBD1	CASSFITTGWIETQYF	TGTGCCAGCAGCTTCATCACGACAGGGTGGATAGAGACCCAGTACTTC
TRBV7-2	NA	TRBJ1-6	NA	CASSLLTGILYSPLHF	TGTGCCAGCAGCTTATTAACGGGCATCCTCTATTCACCCCTCCACTTT
TRBV4-2	few	TRBJ1-2	NA	CASSQTDASGYTF	TGTGCCAGCAGCCAAACGGACGCCTCTGGCTACACCTTC
TRBV20-1	many	TRBJ2-3	NA	CSARAYGLRADTQYF	TGCAGTGCTAGAGCCTATGGCCTAAGAGCAGATACGCAGTATTTT
TRBV5-1	few	TRBJ2-3	NA	CASSLGRVWDTDTQYF	TGCGCCAGCAGCTTGGGGAGGGTTTGGGACACAGATACGCAGTATTTT
TRBV9	NA	TRBJ2-7	NA	CASNRIPFHHGEQYF	TGTGCCAGCAATCGAATTCCCTTCCACCACGGCGAGCAGTACTTC
TRBV5-1	NA	TRBJ1-6	NA	CASSLNPNSPLHF	TGCGCCAGCAGCTTGAATCCTAATTCACCCCTCCACTTT
TRBV29-1	few	TRBJ1-4	NA	CSVLFQGHDEKLFF	TGCAGCGTTCTTTTCCAGGGCCATGATGAAAAACTGTTTTTT
TRBV7-9	few	TRBJ1-5	NA	CASSLAISGASGQPQHF	TGTGCCAGCAGCTTAGCGATCAGTGGGGCGTCGGGTCAGCCCCAACATTTT
TRBV3-1	NA	TRBJ1-1	NA	CASTGASEAFF	TGTGCCAGCACCGGGGCTTCTGAAGCTTTCTTT
TRBV19	NA	TRBJ1-1	NA	CATSTLDHTEAFF	TGTGCCACCAGTACGCTAGATCACACTGAAGCTTTCTTT
TRBV20-1	few	TRBJ2-1	TRBD1	CSAVSWDRNLNEQFF	TGCAGTGCCGTCTCCTGGGACAGGAACCTCAATGAGCAGTTCTTC
TRBV4-2	few	TRBJ2-5	NA	CASSQGWGGHTGETQYF	TGTGCCAGCAGCCAAGGATGGGGGGGCCATACTGGAGAGACCCAGTACTTC
TRBV7-2	NA	TRBJ1-3	NA	CVSSFQGFSGNTIYF	TGTGTCAGCAGCTTCCAAGGGTTCTCTGGAAACACCATATATTTT
TRBV5-1	NA	TRBJ1-1	NA	CASSLVVMNTEAFF	TGCGCCAGCAGCTTGGTAGTCATGAACACTGAAGCTTTCTTT
TRBV4-2	few	TRBJ1-2	TRBD1	CASSPGTGGIHTF	TGTGCCAGCAGCCCCGGGACAGGGGGGATCCACACCTTC
TRBV20-1	few	TRBJ1-5	NA	CSAEKQGLSNQPQHF	TGCAGTGCTGAAAAACAGGGTTTAAGCAATCAGCCCCAGCATTTT
TRBV7-9	NA	TRBJ1-2	NA	CASSLIAGHGYTF	TGTGCCAGCAGCTTAATCGCGGGACATGGCTACACCTTC
TRBV24-1	few	TRBJ2-7	TRBD1	CATSDPRTGGTEQYF	TGTGCCACCAGTGATCCGAGGACAGGGGGAACCGAGCAGTACTTC
TRBV7-9	NA	TRBJ2-5	TRBD2	CASRGLAGDSYFQETQYF	TGTGCCAGCAGAGGTCTAGCGGGGGACTCCTATTTCCAAGAGACCCAGTACTTC
TRBV12-3/TRBV12-4	NA	TRBJ2-7	NA	CASSIYSVLSYEQYF	TGTGCCAGCAGTATCTATAGCGTTCTTTCCTACGAGCAGTACTTC
TRBV5-1	NA	TRBJ2-5	NA	CASSLVPDQETQYF	TGCGCCAGCAGCTTGGTTCCAGACCAAGAGACCCAGTACTTC
TRBV7-9	NA	TRBJ2-5	TRBD1	CASSPPVGQGRKETQYF	TGTGCCAGCAGCCCCCCGGTGGGACAGGGGAGGAAAGAGACCCAGTACTTC
TRBV27	few	TRBJ1-4	NA	CASSSTLKGEKLFF	TGTGCCAGCAGTTCGACCCTCAAGGGGGAAAAACTGTTTTTT
TRBV18	few	TRBJ2-3	NA	CASSPMGGRSTQYF	TGTGCCAGCTCACCAATGGGGGGTCGATCTACGCAGTATTTT
TRBV20-1	few	TRBJ2-3	NA	CSAPRGTDTQYF	TGCAGTGCCCCAAGGGGCACAGATACGCAGTATTTT
TRBV7-3	few	TRBJ2-5	TRBD2	CASSVSGGAGETQYF	TGTGCCAGCAGCGTTAGCGGGGGGGCCGGGGAGACCCAGTACTTC
TRBV20-1	NA	TRBJ2-7	TRBD1	CSAYGTGRDEQYF	TGCAGTGCTTATGGGACAGGGCGCGACGAGCAGTACTTC
TRBV4-3	NA	TRBJ2-5	TRBD2	CATTGGRDSQETQYF	TGCGCCACAACGGGCGGGAGGGACAGCCAAGAGACCCAGTACTTC
TRBV4-2	NA	TRBJ1-6	TRBD1	CASSQGGTGDNSPLHF	TGTGCCAGCAGCCAGGGGGGGACAGGGGATAATTCACCCCTCCACTTT
TRBV7-2	few	TRBJ1-2	NA	CASSSMLAATYGYTF	TGTGCCAGCAGCTCCATGCTGGCAGCGACCTATGGCTACACCTTC
TRBV27	few	TRBJ1-1	TRBD1	CASSLIGTGGRNTEAFF	TGTGCCAGCAGTTTAATAGGGACAGGGGGCAGGAACACTGAAGCTTTCTTT
TRBV6-2/TRBV6-3	NA	TRBJ1-1	TRBD1	CASSYPRGVLNTEAFF	TGTGCCAGCAGTTACCCCAGGGGGGTATTGAACACTGAAGCTTTCTTT
TRBV3-1	NA	TRBJ2-1	NA	CASSQRGYEQFF	TGTGCCAGCAGCCAAAGAGGGTACGAGCAGTTCTTC
TRBV29-1	NA	TRBJ2-3	TRBD1	CSVGTGGSLQTDTQYF	TGCAGCGTCGGGACAGGCGGGTCCTTGCAGACAGATACGCAGTATTTT
TRBV3-1	few	TRBJ2-5	TRBD1	CASSPTGTEETQYF	TGTGCCAGCAGTCCTACCGGGACAGAAGAGACCCAGTACTTC
TRBV20-1	few	TRBJ2-1	NA	CSARALDGGYDEQFF	TGCAGTGCTAGAGCCTTGGACGGTGGATACGATGAGCAGTTCTTC
TRBV5-1	few	TRBJ2-1	TRBD2	CASSLARAGDLDEQFF	TGCGCCAGCAGCTTGGCTCGAGCGGGGGACTTGGATGAGCAGTTCTTC
TRBV29-1	NA	TRBJ1-1	NA	CSVMRGSSGTEAFF	TGCAGCGTGATGCGGGGGTCTTCGGGCACTGAAGCGTTCTTT
TRBV7-2	NA	TRBJ2-1	NA	CASSLLRETEQFF	TGTGCCAGCAGCTTGTTACGGGAAACTGAGCAGTTCTTC
TRBV20-1	NA	TRBJ1-2	NA	CSVSVNYGYTF	TGCAGTGTTTCGGTGAACTATGGCTACACCTTC